These T cell receptor beta chains were read from a single sample in a study of OX40 agonist ivuxolimab in advanced cancers. Sequencing used immunoSEQ multiplex PCR; TCRdb keeps in-frame clones, though not all of them. Counted here are about 70,000 clones, around 80% occurring once; the ten biggest clones make up about 5%. The starting material was CD4+ or CD8+ T cells sorted from blood, obtained in a trial of the OX40 agonist ivuxolimab. The receptors stem from an adult with an advanced solid tumor such as melanoma, head and neck, liver or kidney cancer. Both conserved end residues are part of each CDR3. D genes are given only for firm matches. Some rows have no size entry. The others give once, few or many, or a class for an expanded clone.

d_call	j_call	clone_size	v_call	cdr3_aa	cdr3_nt
.	TRBJ2-3	.	TRBV5-6	CASSLGRGKSDTQYF	TGTGCCAGCAGCTTGGGCCGGGGTAAATCAGATACGCAGTATTTT
.	TRBJ1-6	.	TRBV15	CATSRLQGPGGNSPLHF	TGTGCCACCAGCAGGCTGCAGGGCCCTGGAGGGAATTCACCCCTCCACTTT
TRBD1	TRBJ2-7	.	TRBV10-3	CAISAQDRGLNYEQYF	TGTGCCATCAGCGCCCAGGACAGGGGGTTAAACTACGAGCAGTACTTC
.	TRBJ2-7	.	TRBV10-1	CARPRGGEQYF	TGCGCCAGACCCCGGGGCGGCGAGCAGTACTTC
TRBD1	TRBJ2-3	few	TRBV13	CASSLVSGGRTDTQYF	TGTGCCAGCAGCTTAGTTTCAGGGGGAAGGACAGATACGCAGTATTTT
.	TRBJ2-5	.	TRBV28	CASRDSLGETQYF	TGTGCCAGCAGGGACAGCTTAGGAGAGACCCAGTACTTC
TRBD1	TRBJ1-2	.	TRBV28	CASSSGGADGYTF	TGTGCCAGCAGTTCAGGGGGCGCTGATGGCTACACCTTC
TRBD2	TRBJ2-1	.	TRBV14	CASSQDKASGGYYNEQFF	TGTGCCAGCAGCCAAGATAAGGCTAGCGGGGGTTACTACAATGAGCAGTTCTTC
TRBD1	TRBJ2-3	.	TRBV19	CASSIGDRGWTDTQYF	TGTGCCAGTAGTATAGGGGACAGGGGATGGACAGATACGCAGTATTTT
.	TRBJ1-1	.	TRBV28	CASSRTPRAFF	TGTGCCAGCAGTAGAACCCCGCGGGCTTTCTTT
.	TRBJ2-6	.	TRBV4-3	CASSQRGDVVGANVLTF	TGCGCCAGCAGCCAAAGAGGGGACGTCGTTGGGGCCAACGTCCTGACTTTC